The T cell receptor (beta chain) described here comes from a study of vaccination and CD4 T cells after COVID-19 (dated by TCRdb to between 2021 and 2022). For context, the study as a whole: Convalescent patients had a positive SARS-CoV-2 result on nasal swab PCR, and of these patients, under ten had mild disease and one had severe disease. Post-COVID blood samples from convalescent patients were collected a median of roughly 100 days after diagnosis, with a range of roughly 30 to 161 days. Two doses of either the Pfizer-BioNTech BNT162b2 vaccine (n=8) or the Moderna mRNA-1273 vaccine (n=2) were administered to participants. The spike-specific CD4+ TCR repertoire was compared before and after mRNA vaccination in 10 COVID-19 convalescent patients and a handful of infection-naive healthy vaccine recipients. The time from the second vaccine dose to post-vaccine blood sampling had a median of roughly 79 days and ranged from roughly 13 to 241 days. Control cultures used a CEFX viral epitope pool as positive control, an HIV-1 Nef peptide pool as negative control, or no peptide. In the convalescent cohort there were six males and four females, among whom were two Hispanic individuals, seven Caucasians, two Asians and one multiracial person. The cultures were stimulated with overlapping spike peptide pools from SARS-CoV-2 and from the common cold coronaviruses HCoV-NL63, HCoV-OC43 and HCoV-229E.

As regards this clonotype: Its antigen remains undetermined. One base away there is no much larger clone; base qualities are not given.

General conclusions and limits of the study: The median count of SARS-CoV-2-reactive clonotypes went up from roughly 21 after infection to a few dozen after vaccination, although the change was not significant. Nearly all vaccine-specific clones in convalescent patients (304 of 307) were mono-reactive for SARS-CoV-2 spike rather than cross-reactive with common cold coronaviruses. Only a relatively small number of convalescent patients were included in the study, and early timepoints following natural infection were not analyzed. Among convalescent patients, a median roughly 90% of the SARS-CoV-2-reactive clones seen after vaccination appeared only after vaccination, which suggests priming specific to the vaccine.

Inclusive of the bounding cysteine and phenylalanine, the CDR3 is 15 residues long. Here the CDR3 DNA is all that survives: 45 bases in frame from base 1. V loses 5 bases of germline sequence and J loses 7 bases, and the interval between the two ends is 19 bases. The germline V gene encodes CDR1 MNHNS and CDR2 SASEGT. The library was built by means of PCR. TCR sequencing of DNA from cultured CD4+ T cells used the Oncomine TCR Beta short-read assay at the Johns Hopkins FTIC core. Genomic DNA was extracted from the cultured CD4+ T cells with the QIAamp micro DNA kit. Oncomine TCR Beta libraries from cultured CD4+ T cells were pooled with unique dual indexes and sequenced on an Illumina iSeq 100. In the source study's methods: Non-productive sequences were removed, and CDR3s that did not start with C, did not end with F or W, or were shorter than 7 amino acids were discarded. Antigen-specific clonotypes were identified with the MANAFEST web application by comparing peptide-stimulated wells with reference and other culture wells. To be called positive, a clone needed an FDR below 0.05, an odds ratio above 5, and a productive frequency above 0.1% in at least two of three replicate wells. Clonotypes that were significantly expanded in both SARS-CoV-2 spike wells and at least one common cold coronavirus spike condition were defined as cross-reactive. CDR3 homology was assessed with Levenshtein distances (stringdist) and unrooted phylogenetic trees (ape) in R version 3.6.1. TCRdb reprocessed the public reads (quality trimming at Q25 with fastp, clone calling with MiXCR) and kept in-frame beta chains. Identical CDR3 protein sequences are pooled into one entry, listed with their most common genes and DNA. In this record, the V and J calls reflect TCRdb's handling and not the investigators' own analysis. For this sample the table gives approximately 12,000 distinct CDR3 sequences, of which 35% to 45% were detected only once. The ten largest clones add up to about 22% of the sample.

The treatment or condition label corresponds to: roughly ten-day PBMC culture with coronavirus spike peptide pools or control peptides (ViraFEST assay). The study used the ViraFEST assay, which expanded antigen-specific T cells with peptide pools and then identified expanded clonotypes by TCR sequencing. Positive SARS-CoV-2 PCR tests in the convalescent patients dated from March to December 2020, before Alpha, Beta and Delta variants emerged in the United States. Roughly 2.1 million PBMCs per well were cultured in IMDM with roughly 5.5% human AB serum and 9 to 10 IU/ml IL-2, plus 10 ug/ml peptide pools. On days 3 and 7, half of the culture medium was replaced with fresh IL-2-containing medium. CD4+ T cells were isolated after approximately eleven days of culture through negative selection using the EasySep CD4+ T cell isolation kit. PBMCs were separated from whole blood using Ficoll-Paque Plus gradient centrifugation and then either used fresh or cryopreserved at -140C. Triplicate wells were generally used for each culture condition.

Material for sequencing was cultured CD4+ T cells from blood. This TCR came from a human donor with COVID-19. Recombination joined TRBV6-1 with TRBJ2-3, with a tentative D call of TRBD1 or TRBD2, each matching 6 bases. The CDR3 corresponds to CASSPPPGGPNTQYF. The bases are TGTGCCAGCAGTCCCCCCCCTGGGGGGCCAAATACGCAGTATTTT.